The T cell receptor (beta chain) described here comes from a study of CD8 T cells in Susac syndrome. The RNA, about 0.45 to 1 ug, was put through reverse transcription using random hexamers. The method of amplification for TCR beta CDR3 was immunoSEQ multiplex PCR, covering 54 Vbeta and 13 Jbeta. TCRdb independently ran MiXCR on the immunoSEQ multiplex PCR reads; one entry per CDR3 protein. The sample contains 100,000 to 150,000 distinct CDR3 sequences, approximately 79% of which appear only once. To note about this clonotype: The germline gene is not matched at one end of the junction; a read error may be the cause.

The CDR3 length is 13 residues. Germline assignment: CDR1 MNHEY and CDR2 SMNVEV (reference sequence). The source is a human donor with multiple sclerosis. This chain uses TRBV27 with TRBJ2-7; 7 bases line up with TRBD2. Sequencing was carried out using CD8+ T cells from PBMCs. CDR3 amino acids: CVSSLTSVYEQYF. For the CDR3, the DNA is TGTGTCAGCAGTTTAACTAGCGTTTACGAGCAGTACTTC.